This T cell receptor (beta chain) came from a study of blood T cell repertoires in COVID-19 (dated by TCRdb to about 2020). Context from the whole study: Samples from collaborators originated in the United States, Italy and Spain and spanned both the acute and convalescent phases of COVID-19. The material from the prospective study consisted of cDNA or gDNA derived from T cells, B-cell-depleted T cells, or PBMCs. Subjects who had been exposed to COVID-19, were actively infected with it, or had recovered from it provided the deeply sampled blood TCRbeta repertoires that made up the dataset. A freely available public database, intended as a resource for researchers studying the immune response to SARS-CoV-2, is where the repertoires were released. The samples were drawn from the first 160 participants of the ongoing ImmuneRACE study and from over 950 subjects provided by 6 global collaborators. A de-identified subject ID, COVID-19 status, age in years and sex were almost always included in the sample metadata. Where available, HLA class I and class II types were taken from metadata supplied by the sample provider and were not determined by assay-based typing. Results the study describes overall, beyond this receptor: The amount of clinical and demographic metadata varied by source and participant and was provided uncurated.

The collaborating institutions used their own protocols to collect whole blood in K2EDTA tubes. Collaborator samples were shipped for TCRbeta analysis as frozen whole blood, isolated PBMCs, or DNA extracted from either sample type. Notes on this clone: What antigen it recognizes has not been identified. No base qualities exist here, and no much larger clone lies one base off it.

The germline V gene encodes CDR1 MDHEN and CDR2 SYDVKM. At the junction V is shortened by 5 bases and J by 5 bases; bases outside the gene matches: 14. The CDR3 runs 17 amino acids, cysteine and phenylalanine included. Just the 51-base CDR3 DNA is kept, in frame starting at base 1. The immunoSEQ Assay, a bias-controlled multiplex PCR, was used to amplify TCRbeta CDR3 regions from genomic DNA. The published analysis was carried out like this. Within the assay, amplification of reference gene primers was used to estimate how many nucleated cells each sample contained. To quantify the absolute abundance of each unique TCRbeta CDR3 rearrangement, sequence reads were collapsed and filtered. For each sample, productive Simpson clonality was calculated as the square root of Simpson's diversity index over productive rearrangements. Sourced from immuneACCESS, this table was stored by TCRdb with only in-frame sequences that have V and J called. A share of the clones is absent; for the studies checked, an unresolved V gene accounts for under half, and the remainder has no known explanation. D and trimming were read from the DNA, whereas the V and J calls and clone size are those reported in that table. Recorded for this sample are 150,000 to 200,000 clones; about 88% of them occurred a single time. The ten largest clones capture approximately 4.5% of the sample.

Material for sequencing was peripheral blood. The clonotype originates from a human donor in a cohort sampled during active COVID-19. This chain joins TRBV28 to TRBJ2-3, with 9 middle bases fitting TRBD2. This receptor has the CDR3 CASSPTQGAGGVDTQYF. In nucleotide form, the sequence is TGTGCCAGCAGTCCCACCCAGGGAGCGGGAGGAGTAGATACGCAGTATTTT. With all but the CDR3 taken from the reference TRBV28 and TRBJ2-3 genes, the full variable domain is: DVKVTQSSRYLVKRTGEKVFLECVQDMDHENMFWYRQDPGLGLRLIYFSYDVKMKEKGDIPEGYSVSREKKERFSLILESASTNQTSMYLCASSPTQGAGGVDTQYFGPGTRLTVL.